Reported below is one T cell receptor beta chain. The sample comes from a study of blood T cell repertoires in COVID-19. Germline loops: CDR1 SGDLS, CDR2 YYNGEE. This CDR3 is built from 14 residues. Unmatched junction bases numbered 10, after V lost 4 bases and J lost 9 bases. Profiled with immunoSEQ multiplex PCR; TCRdb holds only in-frame clones, not every one. The sample shows 100,000 to 150,000 clones, 85% of them seen only once. The chain links TRBV9 to TRBJ2-1; TRBD1 aligns across 7 bases. The receptor's source is a woman over 75 with acute or convalescent COVID-19. Sample: peripheral blood. The CDR3 loop is CASSYLRQGGEQFF. CDR3 DNA: TGTGCCAGCAGCTATCTACGACAGGGCGGTGAGCAGTTCTTC. The full variable domain, rest sourced from reference TRBV9 and TRBJ2-1, is DSGVTQTPKHLITATGQRVTLRCSPRSGDLSVYWYQQSLDQGLQFLIQYYNGEERAKGNILERFSAQQFPDLHSELNLSSLELGDSALYFCASSYLRQGGEQFFGPGTRLTVL.